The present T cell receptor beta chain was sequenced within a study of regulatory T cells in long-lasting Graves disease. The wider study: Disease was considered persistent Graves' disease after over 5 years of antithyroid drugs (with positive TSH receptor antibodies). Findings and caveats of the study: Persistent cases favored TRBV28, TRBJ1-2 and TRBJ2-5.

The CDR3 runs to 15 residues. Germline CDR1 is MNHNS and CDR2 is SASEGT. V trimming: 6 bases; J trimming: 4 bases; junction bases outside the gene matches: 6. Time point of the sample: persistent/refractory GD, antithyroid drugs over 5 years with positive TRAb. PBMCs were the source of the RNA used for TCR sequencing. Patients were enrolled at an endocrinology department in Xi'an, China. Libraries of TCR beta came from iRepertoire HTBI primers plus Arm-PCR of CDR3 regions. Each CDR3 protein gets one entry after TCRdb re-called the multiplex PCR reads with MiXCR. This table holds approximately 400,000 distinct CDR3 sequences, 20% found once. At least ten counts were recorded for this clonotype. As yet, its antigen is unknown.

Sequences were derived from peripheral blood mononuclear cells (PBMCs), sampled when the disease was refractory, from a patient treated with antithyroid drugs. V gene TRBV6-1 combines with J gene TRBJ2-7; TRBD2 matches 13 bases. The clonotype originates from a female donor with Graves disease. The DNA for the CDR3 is TGTGCCAGCAGCGGACTAGCGGGAGCCGTTTACGAGCAGTACTTC. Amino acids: CASSGLAGAVYEQYF.